This TCR beta chain originates from a study of ipilimumab plus nivolumab after autologous stem cell transplantation. Study in general: Median doses per patient: a few ipilimumab, under 10 nivolumab. Study conclusions and caveats: The authors say TCR, Treg and microbiome findings warrant further study.

Starting 14 to 28 days after autologous transplant, ipilimumab 1 mg/kg was given. TCRdb's copy holds only in-frame clones and misses some; the assay was immunoSEQ multiplex PCR. This sample has 77,000 or so clones, with more than 80% found just once. About this clone itself: What it binds is unknown.

Per germline, CDR1 KGHSH and CDR2 LQKENI. V was cut by 3 bases and J by 7 bases, with 28 bases left in between. The CDR3 contains 19 residues. V usage is TRBV18 and J usage is TRBJ2-1; possibly TRBD2 for D (6 bases). The sequences come from PBMCs, collected in a trial of ipilimumab plus nivolumab as post-transplant consolidation. This receptor was identified in a male donor with diffuse large B-cell lymphoma. CDR3 residues: CASSPNHRLGNLDDNEQFF. CDR3 nucleotide sequence: TGTGCCAGCTCACCGAACCATCGACTAGGAAACTTAGATGATAATGAGCAGTTCTTC.